Listed below are T cell receptor beta chains from one sample, sequenced in a study of shared clonotypes between healthy human individuals. The method was immunoSEQ multiplex PCR; TCRdb's version includes in-frame clones alone and lacks a portion of them. In the table there are over a million clones, around 76% of which are singletons. The sequenced sample consisted of memory CD4+ T cells sorted from blood. These TCRs come from a man aged 18 to 29 in good health. Both conserved end residues are part of each CDR3. A D gene is named only where the DNA matches it firmly. Rows may omit the clone size; those that give it use once, few, many or a size class.

NA | NA | TRBJ1-1 | TRBV6-5 | TGTGCCAGCAGTTCGATCCTAGTGAACACTGAAGCTTTCTTT | CASSSILVNTEAFF
NA | many | TRBJ1-2 | TRBV29-1 | TGCAGCGTTGACTCAATCGGGGGCTACACCTTC | CSVDSIGGYTF
NA | few | TRBJ1-2 | TRBV19 | TGTGCCAGTAGTATGTTAGGGGGAAACTATGGCTACACCTTC | CASSMLGGNYGYTF
NA | NA | TRBJ1-2 | TRBV29-1 | TGCAGCGTTGACCAGTCAGGAAAATACTATGGCTACACCTTC | CSVDQSGKYYGYTF
NA | NA | TRBJ1-5 | TRBV19 | TGTGCCAGTGCAACGAGGTACAATCAGCCCCAGCATTTT | CASATRYNQPQHF
NA | NA | TRBJ2-2 | TRBV7-2 | TGTGCCAGCAGCCGAAACGTGCGCGGGGAGCTGTTTTTT | CASSRNVRGELFF
NA | NA | TRBJ1-2 | TRBV27 | TGTGCCAGCAGTCCGCGAGGGGGGCCGGGCACCGCTAACTATGGCTACACCTTC | CASSPRGGPGTANYGYTF
TRBD2 | NA | TRBJ2-3 | TRBV18 | TGTGCCAGCTCACCCCCTAGCGGGGGGGTTAAAGATACGCAGTATTTT | CASSPPSGGVKDTQYF
TRBD1 | NA | TRBJ1-1 | TRBV4-3 | TGCGCCAGCAGCCAAGGGTTACGGACAGGTGCATTCACTGAAGCTTTCTTT | CASSQGLRTGAFTEAFF
NA | few | TRBJ1-1 | TRBV6-5 | TGTGCCAGCAGCCCGAGAAACACTGAAGCTTTCTTT | CASSPRNTEAFF
NA | NA | TRBJ1-5 | TRBV7-9 | TGTGCCAGCAGCCTGATCTGGGACCAGCCCCAGCATTTT | CASSLIWDQPQHF
TRBD1 | NA | TRBJ2-7 | TRBV7-2 | TGTGCCAGCAGCTCACGGACAGGGAACGAGCAGTACTTC | CASSSRTGNEQYF
NA | NA | TRBJ1-5 | TRBV19 | TGTGCCAGTAGTTGGACGGGAGGAATGAGCAATCAGCCCCAGCATTTT | CASSWTGGMSNQPQHF
NA | NA | TRBJ1-2 | TRBV7-2 | TGTGCCAGCAGTGTCGGGGACGAAGGAGGCTACACCTTC | CASSVGDEGGYTF
NA | NA | TRBJ1-1 | TRBV5-4 | TGTGCCAGCAGCTTGTATGGAGATGAAGCTTTCTTT | CASSLYGDEAFF
NA | NA | TRBJ1-2 | TRBV7-2 | TGTGCCAGCAGCTTTCCCACAGAGGTCGTTGGCTACACCTTC | CASSFPTEVVGYTF
NA | NA | TRBJ2-1 | TRBV7-9 | TGTGCCAGCAGCCTTACAGCAGCTTCCAGGGTGAATGAGCAGTTCTTC | CASSLTAASRVNEQFF
NA | NA | TRBJ2-6 | TRBV10-3 | TGTGCCATCAGTGAGGACAGCCTCTCTGGGGCCAACGTCCTGACTTTC | CAISEDSLSGANVLTF
NA | NA | TRBJ2-5 | TRBV4-1 | TGCGCCAGCAGCCAAATGGGGGTAGTGACCCAGTACTTC | CASSQMGVVTQYF
TRBD2 | NA | TRBJ2-7 | TRBV7-6 | TGTGCCAGCAGCCCGTTGGGAGCGGGAGCCCCCTACGAGCAGTACTTC | CASSPLGAGAPYEQYF
NA | NA | TRBJ2-7 | TRBV27 | TGTGCCAGCGCGGAGCAGGGGCGCGAGCAGTACTTC | CASAEQGREQYF
NA | NA | TRBJ2-1 | TRBV6-6 | TGTGCCAGCAACAAGGGATGGGAGTTCGCGCAGTTCTTC | CASNKGWEFAQFF
NA | NA | TRBJ2-1 | TRBV7-2 | TGTGCCAGCAGCTTAGCCCGGGACCCGGCCTACAATGAGCAGTTCTTC | CASSLARDPAYNEQFF
NA | NA | TRBJ2-6 | TRBV4-3 | TGCGCCAGCAGCCCCTCGAACATGGCAGGGCTCTCTGGGGCCAACGTCCTGACTTTC | CASSPSNMAGLSGANVLTF
NA | few | TRBJ2-5 | TRBV10-1 | TGCGCCAGCAGGGCCACGATGGCAGGGCCGGTTCGTCACCAAGAGACCCAGTACTTC | CASRATMAGPVRHQETQYF
TRBD1 | NA | TRBJ2-2 | TRBV11-2 | TGTGCCAGCAGAAGGGGACAGGGCACCGGGGAGCTGTTTTTT | CASRRGQGTGELFF
NA | once | TRBJ2-5 | TRBV2 | TGTGCCAGCAAGAAGCGGGCCGACCAAGAGACCCAGTACTTC | CASKKRADQETQYF
TRBD1 | NA | TRBJ2-7 | TRBV27 | TGTGCCAGCTCTCGAGTGACAGGGAGCTCCTACGAGCAGTACTTC | CASSRVTGSSYEQYF
NA | NA | TRBJ2-7 | TRBV7-8 | TGTGCCAGCAGCTTAGCGCAGGTCGCCTACGAGCAGTACTTC | CASSLAQVAYEQYF
NA | NA | TRBJ2-5 | TRBV10-2 | TGCGCCACCGGGACTTCCCAAGAGACCCAGTACTTC | CATGTSQETQYF
NA | once | TRBJ2-3 | TRBV28 | TGTGCCAGCAGTTTAAGCCGTGGCCTGGGGACTAGCACAGATACGCAGTATTTT | CASSLSRGLGTSTDTQYF
NA | NA | TRBJ2-5 | TRBV2 | TGTGCCAGCAGTGTGGGGTGGGAGACCCAGTACTTC | CASSVGWETQYF
NA | NA | TRBJ2-1 | TRBV6-1 | TGTGCCAGCAGTGGGAAAGCGGGCTCCTACAATGAGCAGTTCTTC | CASSGKAGSYNEQFF
NA | NA | TRBJ2-7 | TRBV27 | TGTGCCAGCAGACAGACCCTACTAGGCGTCCACGAGCAGTACTTC | CASRQTLLGVHEQYF
NA | NA | TRBJ2-6 | TRBV21-1 | TGTGCCAGCAGCAAAATGGGACCCCCCGGGACAGACTTAACTGGGGCCAACGTCCTGACTTTC | CASSKMGPPGTDLTGANVLTF
TRBD1 | once | TRBJ2-7 | TRBV7-2 | TGTGCCAGCAGCTTGGGACAGGGGAACTACGAGCAGTACTTC | CASSLGQGNYEQYF
NA | NA | TRBJ2-2 | TRBV29-1 | TGCAGCGTTGATTTGGGACAAGCCACCGGGGAGCTGTTTTTT | CSVDLGQATGELFF
NA | NA | TRBJ2-1 | TRBV5-6 | TGTGCCAGCAGCTGGGGTGGAGGTTTCAGCTACAATGAGCAGTTCTTC | CASSWGGGFSYNEQFF
NA | NA | TRBJ1-3 | TRBV30 | TGTGCCTGGAGGGAGAGCTCGGTTGGCACCATATATTTT | CAWRESSVGTIYF
TRBD1 | NA | TRBJ2-1 | TRBV15 | TGTGCCACCAGCAGACCGGGACAGGGGAGGGACAATGAGCAGTTCTTC | CATSRPGQGRDNEQFF